What follows are 11 T cell receptor beta chains derived from one specimen sequenced in a study of T cells after yellow fever vaccination. TCRdb called the 5' RACE reads again in MiXCR, with one record for every CDR3 protein. The sample consists of roughly 400,000 distinct CDR3 sequences, about 17% of them appearing once. The specimen was PBMCs, collected before the yellow fever booster vaccination. These TCRs come from a man aged 18 to 29 who received the YFV17D yellow fever vaccine.

This clonotype was picked up a small number of times. The chain carries TRBV27 and TRBJ1-6; D is unclear. Between the trimmed V and J ends, which lost 5 bases and 7 bases, there was a span of 15 bases. The length of the CDR3 is 15 residues. Per the germline V gene, CDR1 is MNHEY and CDR2 is SMNVEV (reference sequence). CDR3 nucleotide sequence: TGTGCCAGCAGTCTATTGACGGGCCCCAATTCACCCCTCCACTTT. As protein: CASSLLTGPNSPLHF.

This clonotype was found once. The chain is built from TRBV9 and TRBJ2-7, with a possible D match to TRBD2 (6 bases). The length of the CDR3 is 14 residues. CDR1 SGDLS and CDR2 YYNGEE come from the germline V gene. V was clipped by 0 bases and J by 3 bases, with 10 bases between them. DNA of the CDR3: TGTGCCAGCAGCGTAGACTGGGGGGACTACGAGCAGTACTTC. Translation gives CASSVDWGDYEQYF.

J is TRBJ1-6 and V is TRBV7-8; 8 bases map to TRBD1. With 4 bases clipped from V and 8 bases from J, the junction kept 22 bases outside the gene matches. Germline V gives CDR1 SGHVS, CDR2 FQNEAQ. The CDR3 is 20 residues long. CDR3 nucleotides: TGTGCCAGCAGCTGGAGATTGGACAGGGACAAACTCCGAAACGATTCACCCCTCCACTTT. Its translation is CASSWRLDRDKLRNDSPLHF. The whole variable domain, remainder taken from reference TRBV7-8 and TRBJ1-6, is GAGVSQSPRYKVAKRGQDVALRCDPISGHVSLFWYQQALGQGPEFLTYFQNEAQLDKSGLPSDRFFAERPEGSVSTLKIQRTQQEDSAVYLCASSWRLDRDKLRNDSPLHFGNGTRLTVT.

The V and J genes are TRBV6-5 and TRBJ1-1; D gene uncertain. The CDR3 is 13 residues long. The V end was cut by 2 bases, the J end by 1 base, with 5 bases between. The germline CDR1 and CDR2 sequences are MNHEY and SVGAGI. Here the CDR3 reads CASSYAGNTEAFF. The DNA of the CDR3 is TGTGCCAGCAGTTACGCGGGGAACACTGAAGCTTTCTTT.

The V and J genes are TRBV11-2 and TRBJ2-3; a weak D match, TRBD2 (6 bases). The CDR3 is made up of 15 amino acids. Germline CDR1 and CDR2: SGHAT and FQNNGV. Trimming shortened V by 4 bases and J by 0 bases, and 11 bases separated the two germline ends. CDR3 protein: CASSYWGDSTDTQYF. CDR3 in DNA: TGTGCCAGCAGCTACTGGGGGGATAGCACAGATACGCAGTATTTT.

This clonotype has just a few counts. The rearrangement joins TRBV6-1 to TRBJ2-5; 8 positions match TRBD1. This CDR3 comprises 16 residues. V shed 3 bases, J shed 5 bases, and the junction held 11 bases outside the gene matches. Germline V lookup: CDR1 MNHNS, CDR2 SASEGT. Here the CDR3 DNA reads TGTGCCAGCAGTGACCTAGGGGAAGCAGGGGGCGAGACCCAGTACTTC. Translation: CASSDLGEAGGETQYF.

This clonotype was counted between two and nine times. V usage is TRBV7-9 and J usage is TRBJ2-1, with D tentatively TRBD2 (6 bases). CDR3 length: 16 amino acids. CDR1 and CDR2 (germline): SEHNR, FQNEAQ (reference sequence). Trimming took off 0 bases at V and 5 bases at J, with 14 bases between the two ends. CDR3 protein: CASSLAGGAGDNEQFF. CDR3 in DNA: TGTGCCAGCAGCTTAGCGGGCGGGGCCGGAGACAATGAGCAGTTCTTC.

This clonotype was counted between two and nine times. This rearrangement joins TRBV6-2 or TRBV6-3 to TRBJ1-5; D gene uncertain. In germline, CDR1 is MNHEY, CDR2 SVGEGT. Trimming stripped 6 bases from V and 6 bases from J, with 12 bases between. The CDR3 is made up of 13 amino acids. The CDR3 DNA is TGTGCCAGCAGCGCGGGCGGGGTTCAGCCCCAGCATTTT. It codes for CASSAGGVQPQHF.

The sample holds a few counts of this clonotype. The chain has TRBV12-3 or TRBV12-4 and TRBJ2-4; 10 nucleotides agree with TRBD1. There are 16 residues in the CDR3. V was clipped by 6 bases and J by 0 bases; unmatched bases: 5. In DNA, the CDR3 is TGTGCCAGCAGAACTGACAGGGGGCTAGCCAAAAACATTCAGTACTTC. Its translation is CASRTDRGLAKNIQYF.

The chain is built from TRBV4-3 and TRBJ1-1; 8 nucleotides align to TRBD1. From germline, CDR1 is LGHNA and CDR2 YSLEER. V shed 0 bases, J shed 2 bases, and the junction held 8 bases outside the gene matches. The length of the CDR3 is 17 residues. In DNA form, the CDR3 reads TGCGCCAGCAGCCAAGATCTCTGGACAGGGCCTAACACTGAAGCTTTCTTT. This gives the protein CASSQDLWTGPNTEAFF.

There are a few counts of this clonotype. V is TRBV5-1 and J is TRBJ2-1, with 8 nucleotides matching TRBD1. CDR1 is SGHRS, CDR2 YFSETQ, per germline. This CDR3 is 15 amino acids long. Losses at the gene ends were 4 bases for V and 1 base for J; bases not matched to a gene: 4. CDR3 amino acids: CASSPGQVSYNEQFF. CDR3 sequence (DNA): TGCGCCAGCAGCCCGGGACAGGTATCCTACAATGAGCAGTTCTTC. Variable domain in full (rest from reference TRBV5-1 and TRBJ2-1): KAGVTQTPRYLIKTRGQQVTLSCSPISGHRSVSWYQQTPGQGLQFLFEYFSETQRNKGNFPGRFSGRQFSNSRSEMNVSTLELGDSALYLCASSPGQVSYNEQFFGPGTRLTVL.